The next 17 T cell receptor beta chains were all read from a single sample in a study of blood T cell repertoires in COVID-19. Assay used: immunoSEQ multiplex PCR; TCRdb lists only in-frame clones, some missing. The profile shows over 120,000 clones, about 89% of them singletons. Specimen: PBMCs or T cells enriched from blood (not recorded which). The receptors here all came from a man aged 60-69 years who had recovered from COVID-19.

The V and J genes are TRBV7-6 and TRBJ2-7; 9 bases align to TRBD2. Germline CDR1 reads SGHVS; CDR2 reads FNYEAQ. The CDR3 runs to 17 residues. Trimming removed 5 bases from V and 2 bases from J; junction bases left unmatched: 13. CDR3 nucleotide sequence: TGTGCCAGCAGCCGAGCGGCTAGCGGGAACCTCCCCTACGAGCAGTACTTC. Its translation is CASSRAASGNLPYEQYF.

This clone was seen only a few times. The CDR3 is CASSPEGAYTEAFF. The CDR3, as DNA: TGTGCCAGCAGTCCCGAAGGGGCGTACACTGAAGCTTTCTTT. The chain carries TRBV2 and TRBJ1-1; a possible D gene is TRBD1 (5 bases). Per the germline V gene, CDR1 is SNHLY and CDR2 is FYNNEI. Trimming removed 5 bases at V and 3 bases at J, with 13 bases between. The CDR3 extends over 14 amino acids.

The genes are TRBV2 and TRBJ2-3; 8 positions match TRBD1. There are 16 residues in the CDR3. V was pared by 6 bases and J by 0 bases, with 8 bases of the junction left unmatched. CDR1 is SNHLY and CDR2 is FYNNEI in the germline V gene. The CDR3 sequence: CASRPGTGFSTDTQYF. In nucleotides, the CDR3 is TGTGCCAGCAGGCCCGGGACAGGATTTAGCACAGATACGCAGTATTTT. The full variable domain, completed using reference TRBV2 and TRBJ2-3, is EPEVTQTPSHQVTQMGQEVILRCVPISNHLYFYWYRQILGQKVEFLVSFYNNEISEKSEIFDDQFSVERPDGSNFTLKIRSTKLEDSAMYFCASRPGTGFSTDTQYFGPGTRLTVL.

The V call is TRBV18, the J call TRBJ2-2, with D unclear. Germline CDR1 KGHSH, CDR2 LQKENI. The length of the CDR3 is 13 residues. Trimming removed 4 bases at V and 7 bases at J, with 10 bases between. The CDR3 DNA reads TGTGCCAGCTCACGGAGCGAGAACGGGGAGCTGTTTTTT. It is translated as CASSRSENGELFF. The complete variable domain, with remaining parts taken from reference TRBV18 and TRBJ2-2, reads NAGVMQNPRHLVRRRGQEARLRCSPMKGHSHVYWYRQLPEEGLKFMVYLQKENIIDESGMPKERFSAEFPKEGPSILRIQQVVRGDSAAYFCASSRSENGELFFGEGSRLTVL.

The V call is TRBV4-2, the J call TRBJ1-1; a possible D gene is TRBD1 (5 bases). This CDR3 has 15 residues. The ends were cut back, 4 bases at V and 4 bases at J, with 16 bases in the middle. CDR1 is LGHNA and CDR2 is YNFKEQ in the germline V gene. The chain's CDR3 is CASSPPGRGSTEAFF. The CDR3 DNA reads TGTGCCAGCAGCCCCCCCGGGCGGGGGTCCACTGAAGCTTTCTTT.

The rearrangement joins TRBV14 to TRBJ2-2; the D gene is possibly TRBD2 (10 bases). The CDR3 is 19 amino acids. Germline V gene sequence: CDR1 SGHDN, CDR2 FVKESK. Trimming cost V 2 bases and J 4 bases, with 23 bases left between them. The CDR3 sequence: CASSQNTGGTSGATGELFF. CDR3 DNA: TGTGCCAGCAGCCAAAATACAGGGGGCACTAGCGGGGCCACCGGGGAGCTGTTTTTT.

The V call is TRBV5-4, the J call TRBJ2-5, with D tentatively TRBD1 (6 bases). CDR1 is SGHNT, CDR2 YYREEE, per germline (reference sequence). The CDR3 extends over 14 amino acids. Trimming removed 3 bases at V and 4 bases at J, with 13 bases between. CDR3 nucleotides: TGTGCCAGCAGCTCAGCAGAGGGGGTAGAGACCCAGTACTTC. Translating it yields CASSSAEGVETQYF.

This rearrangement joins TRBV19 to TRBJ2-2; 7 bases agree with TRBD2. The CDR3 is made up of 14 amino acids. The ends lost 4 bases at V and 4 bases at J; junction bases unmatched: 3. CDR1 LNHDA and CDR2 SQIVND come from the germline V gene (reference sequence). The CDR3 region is CASSKRGSTGELFF. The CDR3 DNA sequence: TGTGCCAGTAGTAAGCGCGGGAGCACCGGGGAGCTGTTTTTT.

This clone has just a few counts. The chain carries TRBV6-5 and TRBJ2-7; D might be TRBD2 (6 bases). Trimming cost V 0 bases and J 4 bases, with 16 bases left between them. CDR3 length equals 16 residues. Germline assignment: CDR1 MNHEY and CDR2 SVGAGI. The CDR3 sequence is CASSYSGSPKGYEQYF. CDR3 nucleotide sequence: TGTGCCAGCAGTTACTCCGGGAGTCCGAAGGGTTACGAGCAGTACTTC.

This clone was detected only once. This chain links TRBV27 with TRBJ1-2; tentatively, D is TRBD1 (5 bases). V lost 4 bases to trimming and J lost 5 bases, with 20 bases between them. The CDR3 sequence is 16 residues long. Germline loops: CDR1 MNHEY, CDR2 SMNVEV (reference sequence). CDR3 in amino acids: CASSSAGGRDRYGYTF. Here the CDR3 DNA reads TGTGCCAGCAGTTCAGCCGGGGGACGCGACCGATATGGCTACACCTTC.

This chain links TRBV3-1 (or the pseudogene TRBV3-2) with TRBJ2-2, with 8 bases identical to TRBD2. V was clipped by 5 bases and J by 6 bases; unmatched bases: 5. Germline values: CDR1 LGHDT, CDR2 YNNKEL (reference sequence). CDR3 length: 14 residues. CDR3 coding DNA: TGTGCCAGCAGCTCCCGGGAGGGGCCCGGGGAGCTGTTTTTT. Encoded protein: CASSSREGPGELFF.

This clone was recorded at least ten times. The CDR3 here is CASSPGLGYTF. The CDR3 nucleotides are TGCGCCAGCAGCCCCGGACTGGGCTACACCTTC. The chain combines TRBV5-1 with TRBJ1-2; D not resolved. The V and J ends lost 4 bases and 8 bases respectively, with 9 bases between them. This CDR3 has 11 amino acids. Looked up from germline, CDR1 is SGHRS and CDR2 is YFSETQ.

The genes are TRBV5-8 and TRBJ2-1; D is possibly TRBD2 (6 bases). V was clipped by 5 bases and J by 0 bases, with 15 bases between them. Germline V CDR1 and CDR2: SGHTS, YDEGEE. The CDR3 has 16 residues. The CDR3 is CASSHKRDSSYNEQFF. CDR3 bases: TGTGCCAGCAGTCACAAACGGGACTCCTCCTACAATGAGCAGTTCTTC.

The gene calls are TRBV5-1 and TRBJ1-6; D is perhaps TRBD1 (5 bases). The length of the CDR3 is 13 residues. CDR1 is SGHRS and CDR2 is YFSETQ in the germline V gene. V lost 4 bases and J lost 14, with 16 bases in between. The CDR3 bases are TGCGCCAGCAGCCCGGGCCCTCAGGGCACCCTCCACTTT. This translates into CASSPGPQGTLHF.

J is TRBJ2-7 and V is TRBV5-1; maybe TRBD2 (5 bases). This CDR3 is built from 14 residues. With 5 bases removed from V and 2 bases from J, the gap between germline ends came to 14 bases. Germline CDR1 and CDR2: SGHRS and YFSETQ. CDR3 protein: CASRRALKTYEQYF. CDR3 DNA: TGCGCCAGCAGGCGGGCCCTAAAAACCTACGAGCAGTACTTC.

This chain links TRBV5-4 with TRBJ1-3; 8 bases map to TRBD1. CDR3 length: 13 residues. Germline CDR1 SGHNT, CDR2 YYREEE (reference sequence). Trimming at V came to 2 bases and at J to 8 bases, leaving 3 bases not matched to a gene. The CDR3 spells CASSLTGGYTIYF. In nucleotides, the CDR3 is TGTGCCAGCAGCTTAACAGGGGGATACACCATATATTTT.

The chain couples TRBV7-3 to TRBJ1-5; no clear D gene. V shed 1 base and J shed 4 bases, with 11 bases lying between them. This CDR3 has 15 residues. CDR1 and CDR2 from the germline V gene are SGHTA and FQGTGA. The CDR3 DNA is TGTGCCAGCAGCTTAAACAGCCTTTTAAATCAGCCCCAGCATTTT. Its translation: CASSLNSLLNQPQHF.